The sequence of this T cell receptor beta chain was determined in a study of T cell responses to AZD1222 COVID-19 vaccine. Trimming left V 4 bases short and J 2 bases short, with 11 bases between. The germline V gene encodes CDR1 KGHDR and CDR2 SFDVKD. This CDR3 comprises 14 residues. The protocol was immunoSEQ multiplex PCR, while the TCRdb copy is restricted to in-frame clones and leaves out a portion. The table has about 96,000 clones, 90% seen once; the top ten hold roughly 24%. V usage is TRBV24-1 and J usage is TRBJ2-7; a weak D match, TRBD1 (5 bases). The receptor's source is an adult in good health. The sequencing here drew on peripheral blood, taken on day 0 of AZD1222 vaccination. The CDR3 loop is CATSEKGVPYEQYF. CDR3 coding DNA: TGTGCCACCAGTGAAAAAGGGGTCCCCTACGAGCAGTACTTC.